This entry describes one T cell receptor (beta chain). The data were taken from a study of blood T cell repertoires in COVID-19. The overall study: Samples taken during acute and convalescent COVID-19 were collected in the United States, Italy and Spain. The cDNA or gDNA used as material had been derived from T cells, B-cell-depleted T cells, or PBMCs.

The CDR3 runs 16 residues. From germline, CDR1 is LNHNV and CDR2 YYDKDF (reference sequence). V gave up 0 bases and J gave up 2 bases, with 11 bases separating them. Authors' methods: From reference gene primer amplification, estimates of nucleated cell counts were derived. Sequenced by immunoSEQ multiplex PCR; TCRdb stores in-frame clones only, minus some. That table supplies the V and J calls and clone size; D and trimming were determined from the DNA. The repertoire has around 250,000 clones, around 86% of them found once; the top ten carry 10% to 15%. The J gene is TRBJ1-3, the V gene TRBV15; TRBD1 might be the D (5 bases). The TCR was taken from an elderly man with acute or convalescent COVID-19. Sample: peripheral blood. CDR3 protein: CATSRDPPGTGNTIYF. For the CDR3, the DNA is TGTGCCACCAGCAGAGATCCCCCAGGGACTGGAAACACCATATATTTT. The entire variable domain, with the rest obtained from reference TRBV15 and TRBJ1-3, is as follows: DAMVIQNPRYQVTQFGKPVTLSCSQTLNHNVMYWYQQKSSQAPKLLFHYYDKDFNNEADTPDNFQSRRPNTSFCFLDIRSPGLGDTAMYLCATSRDPPGTGNTIYFGEGSWLTVV.